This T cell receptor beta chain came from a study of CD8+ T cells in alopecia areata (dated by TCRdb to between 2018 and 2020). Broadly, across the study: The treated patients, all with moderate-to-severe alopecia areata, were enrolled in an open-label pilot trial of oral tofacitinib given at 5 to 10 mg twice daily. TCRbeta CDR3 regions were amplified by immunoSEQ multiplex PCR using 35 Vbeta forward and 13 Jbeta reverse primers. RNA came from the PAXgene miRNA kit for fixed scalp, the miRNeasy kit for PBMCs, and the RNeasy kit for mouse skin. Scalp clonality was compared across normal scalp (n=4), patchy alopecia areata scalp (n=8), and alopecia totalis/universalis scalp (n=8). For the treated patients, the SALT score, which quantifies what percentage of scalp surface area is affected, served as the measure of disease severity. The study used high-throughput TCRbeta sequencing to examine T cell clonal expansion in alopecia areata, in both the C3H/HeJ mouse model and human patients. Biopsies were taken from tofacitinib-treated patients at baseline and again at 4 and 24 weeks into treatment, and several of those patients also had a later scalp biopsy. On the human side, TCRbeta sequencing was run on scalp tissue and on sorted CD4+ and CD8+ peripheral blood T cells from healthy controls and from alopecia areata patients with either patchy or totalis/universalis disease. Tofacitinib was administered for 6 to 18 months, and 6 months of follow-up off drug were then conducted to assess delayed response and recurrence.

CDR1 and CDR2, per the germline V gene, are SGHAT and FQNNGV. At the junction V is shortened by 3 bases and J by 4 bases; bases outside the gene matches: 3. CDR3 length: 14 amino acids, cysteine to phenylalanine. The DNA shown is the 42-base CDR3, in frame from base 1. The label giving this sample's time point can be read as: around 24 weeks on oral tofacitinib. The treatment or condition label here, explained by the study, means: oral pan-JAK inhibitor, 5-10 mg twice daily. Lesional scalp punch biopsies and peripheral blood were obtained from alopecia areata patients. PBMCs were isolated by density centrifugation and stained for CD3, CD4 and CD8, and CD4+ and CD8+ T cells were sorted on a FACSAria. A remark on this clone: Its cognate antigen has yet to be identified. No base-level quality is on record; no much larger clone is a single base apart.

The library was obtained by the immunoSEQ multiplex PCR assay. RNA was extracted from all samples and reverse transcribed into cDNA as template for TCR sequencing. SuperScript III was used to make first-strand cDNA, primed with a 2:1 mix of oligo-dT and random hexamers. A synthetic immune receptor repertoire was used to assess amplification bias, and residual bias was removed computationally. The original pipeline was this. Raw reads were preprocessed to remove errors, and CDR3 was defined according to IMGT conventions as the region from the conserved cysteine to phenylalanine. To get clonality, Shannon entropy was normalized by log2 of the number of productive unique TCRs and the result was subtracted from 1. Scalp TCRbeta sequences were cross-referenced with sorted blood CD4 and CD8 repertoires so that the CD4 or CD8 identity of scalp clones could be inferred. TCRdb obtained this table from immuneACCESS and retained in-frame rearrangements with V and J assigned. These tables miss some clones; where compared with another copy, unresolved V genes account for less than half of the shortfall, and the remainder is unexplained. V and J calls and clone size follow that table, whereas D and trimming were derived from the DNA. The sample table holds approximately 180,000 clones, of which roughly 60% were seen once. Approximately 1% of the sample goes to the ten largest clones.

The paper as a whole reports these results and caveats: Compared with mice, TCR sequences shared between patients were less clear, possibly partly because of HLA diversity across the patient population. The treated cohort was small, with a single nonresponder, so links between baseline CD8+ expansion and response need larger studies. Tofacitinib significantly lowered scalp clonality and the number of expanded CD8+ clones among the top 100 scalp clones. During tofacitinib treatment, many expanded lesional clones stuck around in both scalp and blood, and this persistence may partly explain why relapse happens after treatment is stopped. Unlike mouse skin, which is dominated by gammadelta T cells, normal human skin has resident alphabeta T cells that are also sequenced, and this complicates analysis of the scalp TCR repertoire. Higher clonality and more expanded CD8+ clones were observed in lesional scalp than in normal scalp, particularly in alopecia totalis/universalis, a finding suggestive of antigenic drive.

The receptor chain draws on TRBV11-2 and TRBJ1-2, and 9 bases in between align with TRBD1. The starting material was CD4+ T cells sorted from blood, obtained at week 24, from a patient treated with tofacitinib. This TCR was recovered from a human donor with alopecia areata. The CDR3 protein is CASSFTDRGYGYTF. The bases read TGTGCCAGCAGCTTTACGGACAGGGGCTATGGCTACACCTTC.